This record concerns one T cell receptor (beta chain) sequence. After extraction with the RNeasy kit, roughly 0.5 to 1 ug of the RNA was reverse transcribed using random hexamers. TCR beta CDR3 was amplified by immunoSEQ multiplex PCR. This amplification extended across 54 Vbeta and 13 Jbeta segments. A single record per CDR3 protein comes from TCRdb applying MiXCR to the immunoSEQ multiplex PCR reads. Of around 190,000 distinct CDR3 sequences in the sample, 85% to 95% were seen once. The data are from a study of CD8 T cells in Susac syndrome. Germline loops: CDR1 SQVTM, CDR2 ANQGSEA. This CDR3 has 16 residues. The V and J ends lost 3 bases and 1 base, in that order; junction bases with no gene match: 10.

The chain is built from TRBV29-1 and TRBJ2-5, with TRBD1 matching over 8 bases. The origin of this receptor is a human donor in good health. The sample was CD4+ T cells from PBMCs. CDR3 nucleotide sequence: TGCAGCGTTGACTACTCCGGGACAGGTGGCCAAGAGACCCAGTACTTC. This translates into CSVDYSGTGGQETQYF.